Included here is one T cell receptor beta chain sequence, with context. Its antigen is unidentified. This specimen comes from a study of T cell repertoires in cytomegalovirus infection. On the study more broadly: A matching HLA type, together with CMV infection, was signaled by public TCR beta signatures.

Points from the study as a whole: Cumulated frequencies of public TCR beta families served to identify carriers of CMV plus the relevant HLA. Clonotype analysis showed dominance of the ex vivo response by HLA-C-restricted CMV-specific TCR beta clonotypes.

One entry per CDR3 protein results from TCRdb running MiXCR on the reads. The data hold around 100,000 distinct CDR3 sequences, with 16% observed a single time. This clonotype was obtained from a human donor in good health (CMV status not recorded). Some clones in this sample may be carry-over from other donors' samples. The sequenced sample consisted of PBMCs.

CDR3: CSARDPRRTDTQYF. The CDR3 DNA reads as TGCAGTGCTAGAGATCCTAGACGCACAGATACGCAGTATTTT. The chain couples TRBV20-1 to TRBJ2-3; D unclear. Germline values: CDR1 DFQATT, CDR2 SNEGSKA (reference sequence). The CDR3 has 14 amino acids. V gave up 0 bases and J gave up 1 base, with 8 bases separating them.